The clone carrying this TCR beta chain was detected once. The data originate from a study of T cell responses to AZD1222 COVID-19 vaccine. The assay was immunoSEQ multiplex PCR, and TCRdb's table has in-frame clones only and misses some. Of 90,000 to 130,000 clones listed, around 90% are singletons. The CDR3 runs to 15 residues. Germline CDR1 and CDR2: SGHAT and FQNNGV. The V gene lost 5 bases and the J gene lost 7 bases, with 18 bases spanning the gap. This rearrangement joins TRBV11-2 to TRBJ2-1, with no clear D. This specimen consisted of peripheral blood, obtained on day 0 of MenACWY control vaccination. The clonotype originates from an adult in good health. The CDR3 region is CASSPTRTGFNEQFF. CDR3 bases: TGTGCCAGCAGCCCAACCCGGACCGGCTTTAATGAGCAGTTCTTC.